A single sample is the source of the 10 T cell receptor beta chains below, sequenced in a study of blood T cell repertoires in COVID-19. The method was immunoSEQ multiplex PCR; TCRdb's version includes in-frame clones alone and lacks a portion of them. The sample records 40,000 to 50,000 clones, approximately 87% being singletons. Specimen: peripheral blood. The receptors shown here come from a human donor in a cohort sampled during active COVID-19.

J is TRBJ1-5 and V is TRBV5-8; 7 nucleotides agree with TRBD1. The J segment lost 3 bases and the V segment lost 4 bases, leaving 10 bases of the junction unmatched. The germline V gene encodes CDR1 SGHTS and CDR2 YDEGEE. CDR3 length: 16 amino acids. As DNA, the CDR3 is TGTGCCAGCAGCGCTATGACAGGGCGAAACAATCAGCCCCAGCATTTT. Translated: CASSAMTGRNNQPQHF. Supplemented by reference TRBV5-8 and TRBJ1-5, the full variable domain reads EAGVTQSPTHLIKTRGQQATLRCSPISGHTSVYWYQQALGLGLQFLLWYDEGEERNRGNFPPRFSGRQFPNYSSELNVNALELEDSALYLCASSAMTGRNNQPQHFGDGTRLSIL.

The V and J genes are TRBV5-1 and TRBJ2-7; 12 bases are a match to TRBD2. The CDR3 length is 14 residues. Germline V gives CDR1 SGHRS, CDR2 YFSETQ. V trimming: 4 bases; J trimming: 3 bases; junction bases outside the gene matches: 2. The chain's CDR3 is CASSTSGGRYEQYF. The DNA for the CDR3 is TGCGCCAGCAGCACTAGCGGGGGGCGCTACGAGCAGTACTTC. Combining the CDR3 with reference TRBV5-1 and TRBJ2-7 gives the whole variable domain KAGVTQTPRYLIKTRGQQVTLSCSPISGHRSVSWYQQTPGQGLQFLFEYFSETQRNKGNFPGRFSGRQFSNSRSEMNVSTLELGDSALYLCASSTSGGRYEQYFGPGTRLTVT.

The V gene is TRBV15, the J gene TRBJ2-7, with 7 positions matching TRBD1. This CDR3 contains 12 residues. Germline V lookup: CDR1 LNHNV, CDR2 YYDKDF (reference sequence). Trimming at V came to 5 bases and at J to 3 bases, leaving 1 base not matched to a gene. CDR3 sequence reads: CATSPGGYEQYF. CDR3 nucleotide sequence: TGTGCCACCAGCCCAGGGGGCTACGAGCAGTACTTC.

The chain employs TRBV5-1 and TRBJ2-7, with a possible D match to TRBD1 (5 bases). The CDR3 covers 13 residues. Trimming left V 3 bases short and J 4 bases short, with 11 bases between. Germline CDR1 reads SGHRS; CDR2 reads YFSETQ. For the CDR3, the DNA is TGCGCCAGCAGCTCCCCTCAGGGTTACGAGCAGTACTTC. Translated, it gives CASSSPQGYEQYF.

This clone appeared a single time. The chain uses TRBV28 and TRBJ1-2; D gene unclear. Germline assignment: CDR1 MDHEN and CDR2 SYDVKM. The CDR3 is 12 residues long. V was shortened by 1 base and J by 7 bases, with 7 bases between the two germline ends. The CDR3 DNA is TGTGCCAGCAGTTTATTGCTAGGTGGCTACACCTTC. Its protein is CASSLLLGGYTF.

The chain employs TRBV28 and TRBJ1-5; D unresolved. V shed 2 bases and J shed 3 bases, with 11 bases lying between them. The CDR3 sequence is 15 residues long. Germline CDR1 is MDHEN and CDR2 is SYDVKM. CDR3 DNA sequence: TGTGCCAGCAGTTTACGGGGAGGGTCCAATCAGCCCCAGCATTTT. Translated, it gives CASSLRGGSNQPQHF.

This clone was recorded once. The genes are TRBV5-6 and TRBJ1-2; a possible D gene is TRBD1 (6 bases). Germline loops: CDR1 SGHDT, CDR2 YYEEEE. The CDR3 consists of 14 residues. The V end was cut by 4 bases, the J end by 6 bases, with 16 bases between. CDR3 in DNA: TGTGCCAGCAGCCCCACCGGGACATCAGATGGCTACACCTTC. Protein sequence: CASSPTGTSDGYTF.

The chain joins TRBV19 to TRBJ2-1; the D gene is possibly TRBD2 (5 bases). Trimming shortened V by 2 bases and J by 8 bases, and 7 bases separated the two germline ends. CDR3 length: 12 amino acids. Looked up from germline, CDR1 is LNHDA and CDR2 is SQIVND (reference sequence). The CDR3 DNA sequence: TGTGCCAGTAGTATACGAGGGCATGAGCAGTTCTTC. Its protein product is CASSIRGHEQFF.

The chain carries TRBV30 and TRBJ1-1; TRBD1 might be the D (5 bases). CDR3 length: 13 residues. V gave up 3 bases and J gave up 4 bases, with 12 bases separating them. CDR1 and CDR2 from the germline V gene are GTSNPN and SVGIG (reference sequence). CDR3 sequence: CAWRSGKGTEAFF. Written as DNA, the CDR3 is TGTGCCTGGAGGTCAGGGAAGGGCACTGAAGCTTTCTTT.

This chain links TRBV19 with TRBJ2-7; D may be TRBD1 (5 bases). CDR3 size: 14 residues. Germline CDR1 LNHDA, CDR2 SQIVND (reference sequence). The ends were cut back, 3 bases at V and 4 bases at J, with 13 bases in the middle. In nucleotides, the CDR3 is TGTGCCAGTAGTATTGGGGCTAACGTTTACGAGCAGTACTTC. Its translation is CASSIGANVYEQYF.